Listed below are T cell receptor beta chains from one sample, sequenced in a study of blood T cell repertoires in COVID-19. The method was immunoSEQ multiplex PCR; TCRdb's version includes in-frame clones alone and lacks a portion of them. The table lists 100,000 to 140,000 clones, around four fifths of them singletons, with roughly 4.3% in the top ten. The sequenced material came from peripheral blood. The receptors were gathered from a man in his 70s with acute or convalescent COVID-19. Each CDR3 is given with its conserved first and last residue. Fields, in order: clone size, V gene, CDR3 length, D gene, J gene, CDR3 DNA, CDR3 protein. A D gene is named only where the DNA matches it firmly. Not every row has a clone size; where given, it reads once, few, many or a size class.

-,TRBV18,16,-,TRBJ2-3,TGTGCCAGCTCACCACCGGGAACAGGGTACACAGATACGCAGTATTTT,CASSPPGTGYTDTQYF
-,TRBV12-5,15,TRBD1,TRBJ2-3,TGTGCTAGTGGTTTGGCCCGCCAGACAGGGGACACGCAGTATTTT,CASGLARQTGDTQYF
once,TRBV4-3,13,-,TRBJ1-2,TGCGCCAGCAGCCAAGTGTCAGGAGGGGGCTACACCTTC,CASSQVSGGGYTF
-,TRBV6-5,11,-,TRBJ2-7,TGTGCCAGCATTTTTAACTACGAGCAGTACTTC,CASIFNYEQYF
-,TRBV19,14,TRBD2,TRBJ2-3,TGTGCCAGTAGTACTAGCGGGGGGGGGAATACGCAGTATTTT,CASSTSGGGNTQYF
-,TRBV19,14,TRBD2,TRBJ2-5,TGTGCCAGTAAACCTAGCGGGGGGCGAGAGACCCAGTACTTC,CASKPSGGRETQYF
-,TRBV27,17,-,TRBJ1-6,TGTGCCAGCAGTTTCGAGGGGAGGGCTTCGCCAAATTCACCCCTCCACTTT,CASSFEGRASPNSPLHF
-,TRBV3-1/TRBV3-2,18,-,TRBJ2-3,TGTGCCAGCAGCCAAGAAGGCGGAGGCGGTCCAGGATCGGATACGCAGTATTTT,CASSQEGGGGPGSDTQYF
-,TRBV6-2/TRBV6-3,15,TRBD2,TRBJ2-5,TGTGCCAGCAGCCTACTAGCGGGGAGGCAGGAGACCCAGTACTTC,CASSLLAGRQETQYF
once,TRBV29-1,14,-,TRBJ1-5,TGCAGCGTTATGTTCGGCGGAATCAATCAGCCCCAGCATTTT,CSVMFGGINQPQHF